This record concerns one T cell receptor (beta chain) sequence. The source of the sample is a study of CD8 T cells in Susac syndrome. The CDR3 totals 19 residues. Germline CDR1 KGHDR, CDR2 SFDVKD. V was pared by 6 bases and J by 1 base, with 25 bases between. Sequencing of TCR beta was carried out in blood CD8+ and CD4+ T cells. The RNA input was roughly 0.45 to 1 ug, and it was reverse transcribed with random hexamers. The immunoSEQ assay covered 54 Vbeta and 13 Jbeta segments for CDR3. A single record per CDR3 protein comes from TCRdb applying MiXCR to the immunoSEQ multiplex PCR reads. The profile covers fewer than 350,000 distinct CDR3 sequences, with about 91% appearing a single time and roughly 0.2% taken by the ten largest.

The clonotype originates from a human donor with multiple sclerosis. Sequencing used CD8+ T cells from PBMCs. The chain links TRBV24-1 to TRBJ2-3; the D gene is possibly TRBD1 (5 bases). DNA of the CDR3: TGTGCCACCAGTCCAAGGGAAATAGAAGGGGAAGTGGGCACAGATACGCAGTATTTT. It yields the protein CATSPREIEGEVGTDTQYF.